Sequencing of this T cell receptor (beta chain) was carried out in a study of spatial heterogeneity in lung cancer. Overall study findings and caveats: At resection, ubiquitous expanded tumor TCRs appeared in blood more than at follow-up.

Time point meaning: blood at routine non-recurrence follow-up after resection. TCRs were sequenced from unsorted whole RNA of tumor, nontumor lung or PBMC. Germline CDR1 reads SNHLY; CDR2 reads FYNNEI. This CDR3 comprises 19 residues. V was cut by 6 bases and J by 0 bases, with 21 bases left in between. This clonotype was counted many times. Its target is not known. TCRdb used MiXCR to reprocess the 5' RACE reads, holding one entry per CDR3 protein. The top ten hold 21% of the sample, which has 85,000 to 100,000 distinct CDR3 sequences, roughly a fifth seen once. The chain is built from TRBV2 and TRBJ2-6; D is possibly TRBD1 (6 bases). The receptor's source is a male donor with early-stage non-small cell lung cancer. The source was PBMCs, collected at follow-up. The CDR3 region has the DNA TGTGCCAGCAGGCTCAGGGGACCCGAAACCCGCTCTGGGGCCAACGTCCTGACTTTC. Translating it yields CASRLRGPETRSGANVLTF.